This TCR beta chain was identified during a study of post-analysis software for immune sequencing data. Study results and caveats: Under F measure analysis, samples from one preparation batch co-clustered strongly. Higher frequency in patients than in controls was seen for five TRBV segments, with TRBV5-6, TRBV5-1 and TRBV20-1 among them.

On this clonotype: Its antigen is not known.

Incorporated into the TCR beta cDNA libraries were unique molecular identifiers, which served to reduce PCR and sequencing biases. TCRdb itself ran the PCR reads through MiXCR, one entry per CDR3 protein. In the table there are roughly 800,000 distinct CDR3 sequences, approximately 44% of which are singletons. V was clipped by 0 bases and J by 1 base, with 13 bases between them. This CDR3 spans 16 amino acids. CDR1 and CDR2 from the germline V gene are LGHNA and YNFKEQ. This chain connects TRBV4-2 to TRBJ2-7, with a weak D call TRBD1 (7 bases). The sequence was obtained from a girl aged 10-17 years with multiple sclerosis. Material: blood. CDR3 nucleotides: TGTGCCAGCAGCCAAGAGGGAGGACAGGATTCCTACGAGCAGTACTTC. This gives the protein CASSQEGGQDSYEQYF.